Below, 6 T cell receptor beta chains from the same sample are listed, as sequenced in a study of early T cells in non-severe SARS-CoV-2 infection (dated by TCRdb to about 2021). Libraries came from 5' RACE. Sequencing took place on a NextSeq 500. The raw public data were reprocessed by TCRdb itself: fastp quality trimming at Q25, MiXCR clonotype calling, in-frame beta chains only. CDR3 protein sequences are deduplicated, and each keeps its most common genes and DNA. The table for this sample lists tens of thousands of distinct CDR3 sequences; about an eighth of them were counted only once. The top ten clones comprise around 4% of the sample. Sequenced sample: whole blood. These receptors all come from an adult who was a healthcare worker with PCR-confirmed SARS-CoV-2 infection or an uninfected control (not recorded which).

The chain employs TRBV19 and TRBJ2-5, with unresolved D. The V and J ends lost 0 bases and 3 bases respectively, with 11 bases between them. Germline CDR1 reads LNHDA; CDR2 reads SQIVND (reference sequence). The CDR3 has 15 residues. CDR3 protein: CASSIDPWAEETQYF. The CDR3 DNA reads as TGTGCCAGTAGTATAGATCCGTGGGCGGAAGAGACCCAGTACTTC.

This clonotype has a count of ten or more. V and J are TRBV20-1 and TRBJ1-4; D remains ambiguous. The V and J ends lost 3 bases and 0 bases respectively, with 5 bases between them. This CDR3 is 13 amino acids long. CDR1 is DFQATT and CDR2 is SNEGSKA in the germline V gene (reference sequence). The CDR3: CSARDPTNEKLFF. The CDR3 DNA follows: TGCAGTGCTAGGGACCCAACTAATGAAAAACTGTTTTTT.

This clonotype has a handful of counts. This chain joins TRBV20-1 and TRBJ2-1; 10 nucleotides agree with TRBD2. The CDR3 is 17 amino acids. The V gene's germline CDR1 is DFQATT and CDR2 SNEGSKA (reference sequence). V gave up 3 bases and J gave up 5 bases; unmatched junction bases: 13. Here the CDR3 DNA reads TGCAGTGCTAGCGAGCCCCTAGCGGGGGACACAGACAATGAGCAGTTCTTC. It is translated as CSASEPLAGDTDNEQFF.

This clonotype was recorded at least ten times. The rearrangement uses TRBV20-1 and TRBJ2-3, with D tentatively TRBD2 (6 bases). CDR3 length: 13 residues. V lost 3 bases and J lost 6, with 13 bases in between. Germline V gene sequence: CDR1 DFQATT, CDR2 SNEGSKA (reference sequence). CDR3 amino acids: CSASVGTLDTQYF. The CDR3 nucleotides read TGCAGTGCTAGTGTAGGGACTCTGGATACGCAGTATTTT.

The V and J genes are TRBV5-4 and TRBJ2-5, with unresolved D. V was shortened by 1 base and J by 5 bases, with 9 bases between the two germline ends. Germline V gene data show CDR1 as SGHNT and CDR2 as YYREEE (reference sequence). There are 13 residues in the CDR3. CDR3 coding DNA: TGTGCCAGCAGCTTGAGCGTCGGGGAGACCCAGTACTTC. Residues: CASSLSVGETQYF.

This clonotype was detected a few times. V usage is TRBV11-2 and J usage is TRBJ2-1, with 9 bases fitting TRBD2. CDR3 length: 15 residues. V lost 3 bases and J lost 9; bases outside the gene matches: 9. Germline V gene lookup returns CDR1 SGHAT and CDR2 FQNNGV. CDR3 nucleotides: TGTGCCAGCAGCTTGTTAGCGGGGGCCGGGCGTGAGCAGTTCTTC. Residues: CASSLLAGAGREQFF.